Reported below is one T cell receptor beta chain. Germline CDR1 SGHAT, CDR2 FQNNGV. This CDR3 is 15 amino acids long. V was pared by 4 bases and J by 3 bases, with 15 bases between. Assay used: immunoSEQ multiplex PCR; TCRdb lists only in-frame clones, some missing. The sample includes about 48,000 clones, 85% of them seen just once. These data come from a study of OX40 agonist ivuxolimab in advanced cancers. Autoimmune disease history or systemic immunosuppression disqualified patients. Blood sampling was done at baseline, cycle 4 day 1, and cycle 7 day 1. The chain is built from TRBV11-2 and TRBJ1-1; maybe TRBD1 (6 bases). The clonotype comes from an adult with an advanced solid tumor such as melanoma, head and neck, liver or kidney cancer. This sample comprised CD4+ or CD8+ T cells sorted from blood, obtained in a trial of the OX40 agonist ivuxolimab. CDR3 sequence: CASSSGRGGHTEAFF. The CDR3 region has the DNA TGTGCCAGCAGCTCAGGGCGAGGGGGGCACACTGAAGCTTTCTTT.